One and the same sample provided the 5 T cell receptor beta chains below, sequenced in a study of T cells in localized non-small cell lung cancer. The data were produced by immunoSEQ multiplex PCR, yet TCRdb's version contains in-frame clones alone and is incomplete. In the table there are tens of thousands of clones, around 84% of which are singletons. The specimen comprised peripheral blood, sampled before any cancer treatment. These receptors originate from a male donor aged 60 or over with stage II squamous cell lung carcinoma.

The chain couples TRBV19 to TRBJ2-7, with 8 bases matching TRBD2. With V trimmed by 10 bases and J by 0 bases, 11 bases remained unmatched. Germline values: CDR1 LNHDA, CDR2 SQIVND (reference sequence). The CDR3 spans 15 residues. CDR3 sequence reads: CATPGGTISSYEQYF. CDR3 DNA sequence: TGTGCCACCCCGGGAGGGACTATTAGCTCCTACGAGCAGTACTTC.

This clone was counted once. The chain carries TRBV28 and TRBJ2-5, with TRBD1 matching over 9 bases. The CDR3 loop spans 16 amino acids. V lost 6 bases to trimming and J lost 5 bases; unmatched junction nucleotides: 13. CDR1 and CDR2 from the germline V gene are MDHEN and SYDVKM. As DNA, the CDR3 is TGTGCCAGCAGCAAATACGGACAGGGGAAGTTTGAGACCCAGTACTTC. It specifies CASSKYGQGKFETQYF.

The chain uses TRBV5-5 and TRBJ1-2, with D unclear. The V end was cut by 7 bases, the J end by 7 bases, with 20 bases between. The CDR3 sequence is 14 residues long. Germline assignment: CDR1 SGHKS and CDR2 YYEKEE (reference sequence). The CDR3 is CASGPRIPAGGYTF. The CDR3 nucleotides read TGTGCCAGCGGACCCAGGATTCCCGCGGGTGGCTACACCTTC.

This chain joins TRBV4-3 and TRBJ1-2; TRBD1 aligns across 12 bases. Germline loops: CDR1 LGHNA, CDR2 YSLEER. Trimming removed 3 bases from V and 1 base from J; junction bases left unmatched: 3. The CDR3 loop spans 16 amino acids. CDR3 in amino acids: CASSQGQGALNYGYTF. DNA of the CDR3: TGCGCCAGCAGCCAGGGACAGGGGGCCCTTAACTATGGCTACACCTTC.

The genes are TRBV21-1 and TRBJ2-5; the DNA was not used to check the table's D call, TRBD2. TRBV21-1 is given as a pseudogene. The CDR3 runs 15 residues. In nucleotides, the CDR3 is TGTGCCAGCAGCCAACTTAGCGGGAGTTTAGAGACCCAGTACTTC. The encoded protein is CASSQLSGSLETQYF.